This paragraph reports one TCR beta chain. Its matching antigen is unknown. With ipilimumab providing CTLA-4 blockade, focal radiation was administered to patients who had chemo-refractory metastatic non-small-cell lung cancer. The data belong to a study of radiotherapy plus CTLA-4 blockade in lung cancer. Study details: The study recorded objective responses in roughly 18% of patients and disease control in approximately 29%.

Study-wide results and limits: Increased serum interferon-beta after radiation also reportedly predicted response strongly.

Method: immunoSEQ multiplex PCR; TCRdb's copy keeps in-frame clones and lacks some. Of some 15,000 clones listed, around 87% are singletons. The CDR3 is 14 residues long. Germline values: CDR1 SEHNR, CDR2 FQNEAQ (reference sequence). J lost 6 bases, V lost 2 bases, and 5 bases had no gene match. This specimen was peripheral blood, taken from a patient treated with radiotherapy plus ipilimumab. The sequence derives from a human donor with non-small cell lung cancer that progressed on radiotherapy plus ipilimumab. Some clones in this sample may be carry-over from other donors' samples. The rearrangement uses TRBV7-9 and TRBJ2-3; 7 bases are shared with TRBD1. The CDR3 loop is CASSLKGATDTQYF. CDR3 nucleotide sequence: TGTGCCAGCAGCTTAAAGGGGGCTACCGATACGCAGTATTTT.